This T cell receptor (beta chain) originates from a study of OX40 agonist ivuxolimab in advanced cancers. Looking at the study overall: The costimulatory receptor OX40 (CD134) was targeted by ivuxolimab, a fully human IgG2 agonistic monoclonal antibody. Partial responses occurred in three dose-escalation patients, of whom one had hepatocellular carcinoma and two had cutaneous melanoma. Patients were allowed to have had prior anti-PD-1, anti-PD-L1 or anti-CTLA-4 therapy, and 30% to 50% of the dose-escalation patients had previously received checkpoint inhibitors. The paper covers the monotherapy dose-escalation part of the phase I ivuxolimab trial, which included N ≈ 50 patients. The point of sequencing TCRbeta in the periphery was to test whether ivuxolimab changed TCR sequence diversity and drove clonal T-cell expansion. The dose-escalation cohort was roughly 83% male with a mean age of about 60 years, ranging from roughly 20 to 80. Intravenous ivuxolimab was administered to patients every 2 weeks at six dose levels: 0.01, 0.1, 0.3, 1.5, 3 and 10 mg/kg. Of the roughly 50 dose-escalation patients, hepatocellular carcinoma was present in about 20, melanoma in roughly 15, renal cell carcinoma in 9 and head and neck cancer in 9.

A remark on this clone: No antigen is known for it. No base quality information exists; no much larger clone differs at one position.

For sequencing of the TCRbeta CDR3 region, genomic DNA was extracted from the sorted cells. The immunoSEQ Assay was used to sequence the TCRbeta CDR3 regions. TCRdb retrieved this table from immuneACCESS and kept in-frame rearrangements only. Not all clones are present; in checked studies, unresolved V genes account for under half, and no reason is known for the remainder. The sample data list tens of thousands of clones, and around 83% of these were observed just once. 20% to 25% of the sample belongs to the ten largest clones. The research as a whole found: Clonal expansion of both CD4+ and CD8+ blood T cells was observed from baseline to week 6 at doses 0.1 to 3.0 mg/kg. Partial responders in the 0.1-3.0 mg/kg groups had among the lowest normalized peripheral clonal expansion, especially among CD8+ T cells. On average, CD8+ T cells showed more expanded clones than CD4+ T cells after ivuxolimab. Low levels of normalized T-cell clonal expansion were also shown by some nonresponding patients. Antigen specificity was not determined for the clonally expanded peripheral T cells.

V loses 10 bases of germline sequence and J loses 5 bases, and the interval between the two ends is 21 bases. The CDR3 runs 14 residues from the cysteine to the phenylalanine. The entry retains the CDR3 DNA only, 42 bases that are in frame from base 1. The germline V gene supplies CDR1 MDHEN and CDR2 SYDVKM. Patients with autoimmune disease history or receiving systemic immunosuppression were excluded from the trial. In every dose cohort, peripheral blood was drawn for TCR sequencing at baseline, cycle 4 day 1, and cycle 7 day 1. Samples were obtained from an open-label, multicenter, first-in-human phase I dose-escalation trial of ivuxolimab. Adults with locally advanced or metastatic head and neck squamous cell, hepatocellular, melanoma or renal cell carcinoma were enrolled in the trial. CD4+ and CD8+ T cells were sorted separately from peripheral blood before TCR sequencing.

The TCR comes from an adult with an advanced solid tumor such as melanoma, head and neck, liver or kidney cancer. The chain is assembled from TRBV28 and TRBJ2-7; perhaps TRBD1 is the D gene, with 5 bases matching. The sequenced sample was CD4+ or CD8+ T cells sorted from blood, obtained in a trial of the OX40 agonist ivuxolimab. The DNA sequence follows: TGTGCCACCCTCCCCTTTCAGGGTCCGCACGAGCAGTACTTC. Translated, it gives CATLPFQGPHEQYF.